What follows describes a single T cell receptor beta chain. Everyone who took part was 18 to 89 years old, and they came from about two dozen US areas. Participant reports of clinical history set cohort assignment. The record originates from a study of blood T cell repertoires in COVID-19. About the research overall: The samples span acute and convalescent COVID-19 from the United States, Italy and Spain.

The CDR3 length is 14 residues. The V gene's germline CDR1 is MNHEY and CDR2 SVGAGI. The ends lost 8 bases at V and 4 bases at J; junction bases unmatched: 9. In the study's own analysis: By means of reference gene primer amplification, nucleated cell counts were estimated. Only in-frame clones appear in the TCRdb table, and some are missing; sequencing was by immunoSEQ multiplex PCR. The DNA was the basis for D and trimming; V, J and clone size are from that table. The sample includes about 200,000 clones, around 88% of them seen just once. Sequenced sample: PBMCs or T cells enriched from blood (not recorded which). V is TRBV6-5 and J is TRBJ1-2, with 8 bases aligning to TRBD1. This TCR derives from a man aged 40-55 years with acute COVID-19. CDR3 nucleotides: TGTGCCAGCCGTCGAGGTACAGGGGGCTATGGCTACACCTTC. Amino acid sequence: CASRRGTGGYGYTF.